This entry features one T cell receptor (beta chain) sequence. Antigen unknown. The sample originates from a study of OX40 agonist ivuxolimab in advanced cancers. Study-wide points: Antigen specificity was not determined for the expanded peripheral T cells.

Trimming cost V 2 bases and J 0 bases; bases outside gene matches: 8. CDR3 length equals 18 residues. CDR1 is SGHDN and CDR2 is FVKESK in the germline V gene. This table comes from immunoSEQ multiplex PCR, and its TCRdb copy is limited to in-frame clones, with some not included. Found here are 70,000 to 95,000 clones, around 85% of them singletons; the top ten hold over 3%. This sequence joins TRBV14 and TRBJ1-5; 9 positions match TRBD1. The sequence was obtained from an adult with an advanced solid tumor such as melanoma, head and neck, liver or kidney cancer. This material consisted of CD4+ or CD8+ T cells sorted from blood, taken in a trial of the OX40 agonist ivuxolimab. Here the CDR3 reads CASSQLKQGAYSNQPQHF. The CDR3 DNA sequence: TGTGCCAGCAGCCAACTTAAACAGGGGGCTTATAGCAATCAGCCCCAGCATTTT. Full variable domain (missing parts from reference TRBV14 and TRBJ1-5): EAGVTQFPSHSVIEKGQTVTLRCDPISGHDNLYWYRRVMGKEIKFLLHFVKESKQDESGMPNNRFLAERTGGTYSTLKVQPAELEDSGVYFCASSQLKQGAYSNQPQHFGDGTRLSIL.